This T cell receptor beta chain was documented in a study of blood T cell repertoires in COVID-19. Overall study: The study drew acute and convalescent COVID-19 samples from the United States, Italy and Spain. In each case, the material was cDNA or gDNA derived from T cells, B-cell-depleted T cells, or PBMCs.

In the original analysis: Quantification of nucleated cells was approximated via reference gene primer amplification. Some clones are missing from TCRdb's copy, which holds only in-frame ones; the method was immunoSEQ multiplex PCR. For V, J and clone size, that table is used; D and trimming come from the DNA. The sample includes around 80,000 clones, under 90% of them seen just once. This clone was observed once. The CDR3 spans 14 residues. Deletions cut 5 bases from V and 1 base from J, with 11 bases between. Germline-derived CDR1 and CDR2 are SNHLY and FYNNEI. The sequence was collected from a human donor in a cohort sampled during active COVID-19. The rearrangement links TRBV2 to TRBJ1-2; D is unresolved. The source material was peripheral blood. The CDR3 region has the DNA TGTGCCAGCAGTAGAGACAAGATTAACTATGGCTACACCTTC. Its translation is CASSRDKINYGYTF.